The 18 T cell receptor beta chains given below trace back to one sample, sequenced in a study of OX40 agonist ivuxolimab in advanced cancers. Sequencing was performed with immunoSEQ multiplex PCR; in TCRdb, only in-frame clones are kept and a portion is missing. The sample shows some 58,000 clones, 80% to 90% of them seen only once. The sequencing here drew on CD4+ or CD8+ T cells sorted from blood, taken in a trial of the OX40 agonist ivuxolimab. Receptor source: an adult with an advanced solid tumor such as melanoma, head and neck, liver or kidney cancer.

V usage is TRBV2 and J usage is TRBJ2-1, with 11 bases lining up with TRBD2. Germline V gives CDR1 SNHLY, CDR2 FYNNEI. The CDR3 has 13 amino acids. Trimming at V came to 3 bases and at J to 16 bases, leaving 8 bases not matched to a gene. CDR3 in amino acids: CASSEVAGGPGFF. The CDR3 DNA reads as TGTGCCAGCAGTGAGGTAGCGGGAGGGCCAGGTTTCTTC. The full variable domain, its missing parts supplied by reference TRBV2 and TRBJ2-1, is EPEVTQTPSHQVTQMGQEVILRCVPISNHLYFYWYRQILGQKVEFLVSFYNNEISEKSEIFDDQFSVERPDGSNFTLKIRSTKLEDSAMYFCASSEVAGGPGFFGPGTRLTVL.

The chain has TRBV10-3 and TRBJ2-3; no clear D gene. In germline, CDR1 is ENHRY, CDR2 SYGVKD. This CDR3 contains 19 residues. Trimming pared 3 bases from V and 5 bases from J, leaving 27 bases between. The CDR3 nucleotides are TGTGCCATCAGTGAAAGTCGGCGCGAAACCACCCTGGTGATAGATACGCAGTATTTT. Its translation: CAISESRRETTLVIDTQYF.

This chain links TRBV14 with TRBJ1-2; D gene unclear. Trimming took off 4 bases at V and 2 bases at J, with 8 bases between the two ends. CDR1 and CDR2 from the germline V gene are SGHDN and FVKESK. CDR3 length equals 13 residues. The CDR3 DNA sequence: TGTGCCAGCAGCCTTGGACTGAACTATGGCTACACCTTC. Protein sequence: CASSLGLNYGYTF.

V usage is TRBV5-1 and J usage is TRBJ2-3; no clear D gene. V lost 4 bases to trimming and J lost 9 bases, with 18 bases between them. Looked up from germline, CDR1 is SGHRS and CDR2 is YFSETQ. The CDR3 length is 14 residues. CDR3 region: CASSDLMGSKTQYF. The DNA for the CDR3 is TGCGCCAGCAGCGACCTGATGGGGTCGAAGACGCAGTATTTT.

This chain links TRBV5-4 with TRBJ2-1; D is undetermined. Trimming shortened V by 0 bases and J by 9 bases, and 7 bases separated the two germline ends. The CDR3 spans 12 residues. CDR1 and CDR2 (germline): SGHNT, YYREEE (reference sequence). The CDR3 sequence is CASSLDSSEQFF. CDR3 nucleotides: TGTGCCAGCAGCTTGGACTCCTCTGAGCAGTTCTTC.

This chain links TRBV6-5 with TRBJ2-3; 8 nucleotides match TRBD2. This CDR3 has 15 amino acids. The junction had 5 bases not matched to a gene; V was cut back by 4 bases and J by 2 bases. Germline loops: CDR1 MNHEY, CDR2 SVGAGI. The CDR3 nucleotides read TGTGCCAGCAGTTGGAAGCGGGAGTTCACAGATACGCAGTATTTT. This sequence encodes CASSWKREFTDTQYF.

V usage is TRBV16 and J usage is TRBJ2-4; D uncertain. The V and J ends lost 2 bases and 7 bases respectively, with 9 bases between them. Per germline, CDR1 KGHSY and CDR2 FQNENV. CDR3 length: 13 amino acids. Here the CDR3 DNA reads TGTGCCAGCAGCCAACATCTAGATAACATTCAGTACTTC. Translation gives CASSQHLDNIQYF.

The J gene is TRBJ1-1, the V gene TRBV19, with 10 bases identical to TRBD1. Germline V gene sequence: CDR1 LNHDA, CDR2 SQIVND (reference sequence). CDR3 length: 16 amino acids. V was pared by 5 bases and J by 3 bases, with 9 bases of the junction left unmatched. The CDR3: CASSADRGPRDTEAFF. In DNA form, the CDR3 reads TGTGCCAGTAGTGCAGACAGGGGGCCGAGGGACACTGAAGCTTTCTTT.

This clone was recorded only once. This chain joins TRBV7-2 and TRBJ1-1; the D is unclear. This CDR3 spans 13 amino acids. Trimming removed 5 bases at V and 7 bases at J, with 14 bases between. Germline lookup yields CDR1 SGHTA and CDR2 FQGNSA. CDR3 loop: CASSLVRRSEAFF. CDR3 sequence (DNA): TGTGCCAGCAGCCTGGTGCGGAGGAGTGAAGCTTTCTTT.

The rearrangement links TRBV6-5 to TRBJ1-6; 9 bases fit TRBD1. The CDR3 has 16 amino acids. Trimming cost V 2 bases and J 10 bases; bases outside gene matches: 9. Germline V gene data show CDR1 as MNHEY and CDR2 as SVGAGI. The DNA for the CDR3 is TGTGCCAGCAGTTACGAAGTTGGGACAGGGTTGTCACCCCTCCACTTT. Its translation: CASSYEVGTGLSPLHF.

The chain uses TRBV5-1 and TRBJ2-3; no definite D call. The CDR3 length is 16 residues. CDR1 and CDR2 from the germline V gene are SGHRS and YFSETQ. V gave up 4 bases and J gave up 1 base, with 16 bases separating them. CDR3 nucleotides: TGCGCCAGCAGCGCGGAAGGGCACTGGCGCACAGATACGCAGTATTTT. Amino acid sequence: CASSAEGHWRTDTQYF.

V is TRBV29-1 and J is TRBJ2-1; 7 bases line up with TRBD2. The V gene's germline CDR1 is SQVTM and CDR2 ANQGSEA. Trimming took 4 bases from V and 4 from J; bases not matched to a gene: 7. The CDR3 loop spans 14 amino acids. CDR3 in amino acids: CSVARGGEYNEQFF. CDR3 sequence (DNA): TGCAGCGTTGCTAGGGGAGGGGAATACAATGAGCAGTTCTTC.

The chain carries TRBV11-1 and TRBJ2-2; tentatively, D is TRBD1 (6 bases). CDR3 size: 12 residues. V gave up 1 base and J gave up 12 bases, with 9 bases separating them. Per germline, CDR1 SGHAT and CDR2 FQDESV (reference sequence). The CDR3 DNA reads as TGTGCCAGCAGCTTAGTTAGGGACAAGCTGTTTTTT. This encodes CASSLVRDKLFF.

A single count supports this clone. The chain has TRBV4-2 and TRBJ2-2, with 8 positions matching TRBD1. The V gene end was trimmed by 1 base and the J gene end by 5 bases; junction bases not matched to a gene: 9. This CDR3 contains 17 residues. Looked up from germline, CDR1 is LGHNA and CDR2 is YNFKEQ. The CDR3 sequence is CASSQGTGGGLTGELFF. In DNA form, the CDR3 reads TGTGCCAGCAGCCAAGGTACAGGGGGAGGATTAACCGGGGAGCTGTTTTTT.

The V call is TRBV7-9, the J call TRBJ2-7; 10 positions agree with TRBD2. CDR1 is SEHNR, CDR2 FQNEAQ, per germline (reference sequence). Unmatched junction bases numbered 3, after V lost 5 bases and J lost 2 bases. This CDR3 is built from 14 residues. CDR3 nucleotides: TGTGCCAGCAGCAAAAGCGGGAGGGCCTACGAGCAGTACGTC. Amino acids: CASSKSGRAYEQYV.

This clone was detected only a few times. V is TRBV7-2 and J is TRBJ2-3, with TRBD2 as a possible D gene (6 bases). Trimming removed 2 bases at V and 2 bases at J, with 11 bases between. The CDR3 is made up of 15 amino acids. Germline lookup yields CDR1 SGHTA and CDR2 FQGNSA. For the CDR3, the DNA is TGTGCCAGCAGCTTACGAGGGAGGTTCACAGATACGCAGTATTTT. This encodes CASSLRGRFTDTQYF.

The gene calls are TRBV19 and TRBJ2-5; no definite D call. CDR3 length: 14 residues. The V end was cut by 3 bases, the J end by 0 bases, with 8 bases between. Germline-derived CDR1 and CDR2 are LNHDA and SQIVND (reference sequence). CDR3 amino acids: CASSMDTNQETQYF. The CDR3 DNA reads as TGTGCCAGTAGTATGGATACAAACCAAGAGACCCAGTACTTC. The full variable domain, completed using reference TRBV19 and TRBJ2-5, is DGGITQSPKYLFRKEGQNVTLSCEQNLNHDAMYWYRQDPGQGLRLIYYSQIVNDFQKGDIAEGYSVSREKKESFPLTVTSAQKNPTAFYLCASSMDTNQETQYFGPGTRLLVL.

The J gene is TRBJ2-1, the V gene TRBV27; no firm D call. The CDR3 loop spans 14 amino acids. Trimming shortened V by 5 bases and J by 0 bases, and 8 bases separated the two germline ends. CDR1 is MNHEY, CDR2 SMNVEV, per germline (reference sequence). The DNA of the CDR3 is TGTGCCAGCAGTCGTCCCGGCTCCTACAATGAGCAGTTCTTC. Residues: CASSRPGSYNEQFF.